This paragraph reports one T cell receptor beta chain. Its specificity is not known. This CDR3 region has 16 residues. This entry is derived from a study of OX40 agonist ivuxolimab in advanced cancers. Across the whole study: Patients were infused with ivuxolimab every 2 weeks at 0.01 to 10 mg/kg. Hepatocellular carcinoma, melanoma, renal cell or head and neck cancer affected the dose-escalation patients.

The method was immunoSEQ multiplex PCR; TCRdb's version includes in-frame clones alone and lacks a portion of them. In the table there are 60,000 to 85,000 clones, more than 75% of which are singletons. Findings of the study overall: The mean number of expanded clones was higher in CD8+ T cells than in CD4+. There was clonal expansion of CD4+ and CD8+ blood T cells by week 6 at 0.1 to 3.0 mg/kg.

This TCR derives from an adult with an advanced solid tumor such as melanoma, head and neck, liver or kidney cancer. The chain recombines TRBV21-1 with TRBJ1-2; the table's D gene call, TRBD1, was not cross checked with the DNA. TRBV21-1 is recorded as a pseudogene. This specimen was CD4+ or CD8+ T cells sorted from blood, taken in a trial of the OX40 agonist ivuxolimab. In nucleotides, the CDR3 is TGTGCCAGCAGCAAAGAAGCCCCCGGGACAGGGAGAGACTACACCTTC. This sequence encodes CASSKEAPGTGRDYTF.